The present entry profiles one T cell receptor beta chain with its context. Its target is not known. The sample belongs to a study of long-term antiretroviral therapy in people with HIV. This CDR3 contains 14 residues. The germline gives CDR1 SGHVS, CDR2 FNYEAQ. V gave up 3 bases and J gave up 1 base, with 6 bases separating them. Notes on the study in general: Documentation of ART adherence, viral resistance or therapy changes was absent.

The assay, immunoSEQ v3.0, was run at survey level. Sequencing was performed with immunoSEQ multiplex PCR; in TCRdb, only in-frame clones are kept and a portion is missing. Among over 20,000 clones, more than 85% were seen once, and the ten largest hold roughly 4%. Specimen: unsorted PBMCs, collected 1.9 years after starting antiretroviral therapy. This TCR derives from a woman under 40 with HIV. The V gene is TRBV7-6, the J gene TRBJ1-4; D perhaps matches TRBD1 (5 bases). The CDR3 spells CASSLGGTNEKLFF. The CDR3 DNA reads TGTGCCAGCAGCTTGGGGGGAACTAATGAAAAACTGTTTTTT.